This T cell receptor (beta chain) was identified during a study of regulatory T cells in long-lasting Graves disease (dated by TCRdb to the early 2020s). Background on the whole study: Persistent Graves' disease was defined as antithyroid drug treatment for over 5 years with persistently positive TSH receptor autoantibodies. A total of about 33 samples underwent TCR sequencing, from roughly 13 patients with persistent Graves' disease and some 20 patients with newly diagnosed Graves' disease. Antithyroid drugs had been taken for 8.5 to 11 years on average by persistent Graves' disease patients in the clinical cohort. The study took place in China and was registered as a clinical trial. Peripheral blood TCR sequencing and RNA sequencing compared persistent Graves' disease patients with newly diagnosed Graves' disease patients.

The time point label here, explained by the study, means: persistent/refractory GD, antithyroid drugs over 5 years with positive TRAb. RNA was extracted from PBMCs in TRIzol for both TCR sequencing and RNA sequencing. The diagnosis of Graves' disease was made according to American Thyroid Association guidelines. The patients came from an endocrinology department in Xi'an, China. Each patient gave 7.5 to 10 milliliters of peripheral blood, collected in an EDTA anticoagulant tube. Ficoll Paque Plus density gradient separation was used to isolate PBMCs, and no further T cell sorting was done. An Agilent 2100 Bioanalyzer and agarose gel were used to assess RNA quality, and a NanoDrop 2000 was used to measure RNA concentration. V lost 4 bases and J lost 3 bases; the stretch between them is 12 bases long. The CDR3 spans 13 residues, from the cysteine through the phenylalanine. Just the 39-base CDR3 DNA is kept, in frame starting at base 1. The germline V gene encodes CDR1 DFQATT and CDR2 SNEGSKA (reference sequence).

Regarding this clonotype: Its antigen is still unknown. Nothing much larger sits one base from this clone, and base qualities are not available.

Receptor amplification or capture employed multiplex PCR. Reads for this sample came from an Illumina HiSeq 4000. TCR beta libraries were built with iRepertoire HTBI primers and Arm-PCR amplification of CDR3 regions. PCR products were gel purified before sequencing. Per the source publication's procedure: Gene usage analysis of CDR3 amino acid clonotypes used the roughly 60 TRBV and fewer than 15 TRBJ segments found across samples. COPE and FqMerger were used to merge the filtered high-quality paired reads into contigs. BLAST was used to align contigs to the IMGT TRBV, TRBD and TRBJ reference genes, and CDR3 was defined following IMGT. Clonotypes above 0.1% frequency were classified as highly expanded clones. Shannon entropy was used to measure repertoire diversity, and the Gini coefficient was used to measure V-J evenness. A clonotype was considered public if more than one individual shared it. Using fastp trimming at Q25 and MiXCR clonotype assembly, TCRdb reanalyzed the public sequencing data and kept in-frame beta chains. Identical CDR3 protein sequences are pooled into one entry, listed with their most common genes and DNA. These V and J calls derive from TCRdb rather than the authors' analysis. This sample has a few hundred thousand distinct CDR3 sequences in its table, and 22% of those were observed once. The top ten hold just over 55% of the sample.

Overall results and qualifications from the work: Sequencing and analysis were restricted to the TCR beta chain. The small sample size was acknowledged by the authors as a limitation that may reduce accuracy. Only peripheral blood was studied, because thyroid tissue, the primary lesion, was inaccessible. Compared with newly diagnosed patients, persistent Graves' disease patients had lower TCR Shannon entropy and fewer highly expanded clones, which suggests clonal expansion. A larger number of public clonotypes was shared among persistent patients (approximately 3,000) than among newly diagnosed patients (about 990). Persistent disease showed preferential use of TRBV28, TRBJ1-2 and TRBJ2-5, whereas newly diagnosed disease favored TRBV20-1 and TRBJ2-1.

The receptor chain draws on TRBV20-1 and TRBJ1-1, with the D gene not clear enough to name. This TCR was sampled from a female donor with Graves disease. Sequenced material: peripheral blood mononuclear cells (PBMCs), taken when the disease was refractory, from a patient treated with antithyroid drugs. The bases are TGCAGTGCTACCTCCCAAGGTGACACTGAAGCTTTCTTT. This sequence encodes CSATSQGDTEAFF.